The T cell receptor (beta chain) described here comes from a study of beta chain features in type 1 diabetes. Via the markers CD45RO/CCR7/CD25/CD127/CD95/CD27, stem cell-like memory, regulatory, central memory and naive CD4+ cells were sorted. cDNA synthesis used the whole RNA isolate, giving expressed TCRB sequences. Assay used: immunoSEQ multiplex PCR; TCRdb lists only in-frame clones, some missing. The sample includes hundreds of thousands of clones, over 12% of them seen just once. Study-wide findings and caveats: Any role of HLA type in TCRB rearrangement remained unresolved here. TCRB CDR3s from Type 1 diabetes patients were moderately but significantly shorter in all four CD4+ subsets. The cDNA sequencing approach could over-represent high-TCR-expressing cells. Within the patient group, naive, central memory and Treg TCRB repertoires appeared more similar to each other than within healthy donors.

Note on this clone: Antigen: not known.

The source is a man aged 18-30 years with type 1 diabetes. Input material: naive CD4+ T cells from blood.

The CDR3, as DNA: TGTGCCACCACTGGGAGGCGGTTGAATTCACCCCTCCACTTT. Amino acid sequence: CATTGRRLNSPLHF. This chain uses TRBV6-5 with TRBJ1-6; D is unresolved. V lost 10 bases, J lost 7 bases, and 17 bases lay in between. The length of the CDR3 is 14 residues. CDR1 and CDR2 (germline): MNHEY, SVGAGI.